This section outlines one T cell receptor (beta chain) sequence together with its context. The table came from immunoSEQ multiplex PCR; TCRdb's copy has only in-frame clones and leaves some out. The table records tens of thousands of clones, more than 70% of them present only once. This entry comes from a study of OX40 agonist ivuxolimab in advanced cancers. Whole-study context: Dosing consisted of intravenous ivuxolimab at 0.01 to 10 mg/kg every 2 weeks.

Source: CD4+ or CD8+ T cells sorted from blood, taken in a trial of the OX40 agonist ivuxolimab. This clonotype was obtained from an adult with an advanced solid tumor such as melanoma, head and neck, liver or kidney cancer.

CDR3 sequence: CASSYRDTLFDYTF. The CDR3 coding sequence is TGTGCCAGCAGTTACCGGGATACCCTGTTTGACTACACCTTC. The rearrangement uses TRBV6-5 and TRBJ1-2; no reliable D call. This CDR3 is built from 14 residues. V lost 2 bases and J 10 bases, leaving 17 bases between the germline ends. Germline V gives CDR1 MNHEY, CDR2 SVGAGI.